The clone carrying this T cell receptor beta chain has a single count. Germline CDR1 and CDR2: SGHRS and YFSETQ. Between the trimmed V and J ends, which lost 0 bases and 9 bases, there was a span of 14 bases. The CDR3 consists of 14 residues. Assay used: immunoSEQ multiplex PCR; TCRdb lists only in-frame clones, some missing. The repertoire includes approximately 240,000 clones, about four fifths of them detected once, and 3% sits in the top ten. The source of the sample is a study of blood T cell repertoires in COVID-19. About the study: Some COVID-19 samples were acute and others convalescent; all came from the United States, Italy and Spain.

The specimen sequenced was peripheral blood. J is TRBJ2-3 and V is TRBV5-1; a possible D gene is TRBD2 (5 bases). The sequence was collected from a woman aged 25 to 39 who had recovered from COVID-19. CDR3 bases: TGCGCCAGCAGCTTGGGACCGGGGTATGAGACGCAGTATTTT. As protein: CASSLGPGYETQYF.